The 5 T cell receptor beta chains given below trace back to one sample, sequenced in a study of vaccination and CD4 T cells after COVID-19. Researchers used the Oncomine TCR Beta short-read assay to sequence DNA from cultured CD4+ T cells. TCRdb reprocessed the PCR reads with MiXCR, giving one entry per CDR3 protein. This sample has some 16,000 distinct CDR3 sequences, with about half found just once. These TCRs' antigens remain unknown. Treatment given: approximately 11-day PBMC culture with coronavirus spike peptide pools or control peptides (ViraFEST assay). The specimen sequenced was CD4+ T cells from blood, cultured in vitro. All receptors come from a human donor who had recovered from COVID-19.

This clonotype has a handful of counts. One end of the junction does not line up with germline, which may come from a read error. The chain combines TRBV7-7 with TRBJ1-1, with D unclear. CDR1 and CDR2 from the germline V gene are SSHAT and FNYEAQ (reference sequence). The CDR3 loop spans 13 amino acids. This chain's CDR3 is CASSLVRGAEAFF. The CDR3 DNA reads as TGTGCTAGCAGCTTAGTACGGGGAGCTGAAGCTTTCTTT.

The chain joins TRBV6-1 to TRBJ1-2, with 8 bases fitting TRBD1. V trimming: 6 bases; J trimming: 6 bases; junction bases outside the gene matches: 6. Germline assignment: CDR1 MNHNS and CDR2 SASEGT. The CDR3 runs to 13 residues. Here the CDR3 reads CASRRTGNDGYTF. The CDR3 DNA is TGTGCCAGCAGACGGACAGGGAATGATGGCTACACCTTC.

By sample share, this clonotype is medium-sized. The chain employs TRBV20-1 and TRBJ1-5; D may be TRBD1 (5 bases). Germline CDR1 is DFQATT and CDR2 is SNEGSKA (reference sequence). Between the trimmed V and J ends, which lost 3 bases and 7 bases, there was a span of 13 bases. This CDR3 region has 13 residues. The chain's CDR3 is CSARRGSGQPQHF. In DNA, the CDR3 is TGCAGTGCTAGGCGGGGGTCGGGCCAGCCCCAGCATTTT.

This chain joins TRBV24-1 and TRBJ2-7; D call uncertain. Germline CDR1 and CDR2: KGHDR and SFDVKD. V lost 8 bases and J 2 bases, leaving 15 bases between the germline ends. The CDR3 is made up of 14 amino acids. The CDR3 region has the DNA TGTGCCACCATGGCACCTGACCCTCCCTACGAGCAGTACTTC. Translation: CATMAPDPPYEQYF.

This clonotype was found once. The chain couples TRBV7-2 to TRBJ2-1; 12 bases are shared with TRBD2. The CDR3 contains 15 residues. V gave up 4 bases and J gave up 11 bases; unmatched junction bases: 9. In germline, CDR1 is SGHTA, CDR2 FQGNSA. Written as DNA, the CDR3 is TGTGCCAGCAGCTCGTCTAGCGGGGGGGCTATTAAGCAGTTCTTC. Protein: CASSSSSGGAIKQFF.